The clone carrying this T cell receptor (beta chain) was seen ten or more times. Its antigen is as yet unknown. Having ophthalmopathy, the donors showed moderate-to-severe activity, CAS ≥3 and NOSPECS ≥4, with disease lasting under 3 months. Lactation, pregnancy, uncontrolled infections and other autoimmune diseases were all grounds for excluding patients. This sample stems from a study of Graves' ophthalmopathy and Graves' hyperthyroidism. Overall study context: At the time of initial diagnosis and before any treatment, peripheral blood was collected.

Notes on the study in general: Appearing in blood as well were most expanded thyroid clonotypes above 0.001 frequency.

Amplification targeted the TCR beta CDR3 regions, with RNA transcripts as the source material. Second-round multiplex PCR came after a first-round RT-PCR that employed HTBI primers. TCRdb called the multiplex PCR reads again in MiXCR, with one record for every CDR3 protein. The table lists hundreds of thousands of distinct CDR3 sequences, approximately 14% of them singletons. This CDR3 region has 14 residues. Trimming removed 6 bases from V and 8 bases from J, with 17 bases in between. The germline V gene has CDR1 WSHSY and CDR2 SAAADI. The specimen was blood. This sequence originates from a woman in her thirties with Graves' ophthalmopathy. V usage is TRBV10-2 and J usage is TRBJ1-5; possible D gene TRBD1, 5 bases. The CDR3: CASRSGEEGKPQHF. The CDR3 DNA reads TGCGCCAGCAGGTCCGGGGAAGAGGGGAAGCCCCAGCATTTT.